This TCR beta chain was sequenced during a study of neurological immune-mediated disorders. Study observations and caveats: No sharing of CDR3 amino acid sequences was observed among expanded clones across subjects, suggesting private repertoires in all groups.

TCRdb reprocessed the 5' RACE reads with MiXCR, giving one entry per CDR3 protein. The sample yields over 70,000 distinct CDR3 sequences, approximately 10% seen once. The junction had 8 bases not matched to a gene; V was cut back by 6 bases and J by 6 bases. The CDR3 runs 17 residues. Germline CDR1 reads MNHEY; CDR2 reads SVGAGI. Time point defined: longitudinal time-point 1 (baseline). The study built unsorted libraries from 2 million PBMCs kept at -80 C. Turning to this clonotype: What it recognizes is unknown.

Sample: PBMCs. The origin of this receptor is a man aged 25 to 40 in good health. The chain is built from TRBV6-5 and TRBJ2-2; 15 bases match TRBD2. CDR3 bases: TGTGCCAGCAGAGGACTAGCGGGAGGGCTAATTGCCGGGGAGCTGTTTTTT. Residues: CASRGLAGGLIAGELFF.